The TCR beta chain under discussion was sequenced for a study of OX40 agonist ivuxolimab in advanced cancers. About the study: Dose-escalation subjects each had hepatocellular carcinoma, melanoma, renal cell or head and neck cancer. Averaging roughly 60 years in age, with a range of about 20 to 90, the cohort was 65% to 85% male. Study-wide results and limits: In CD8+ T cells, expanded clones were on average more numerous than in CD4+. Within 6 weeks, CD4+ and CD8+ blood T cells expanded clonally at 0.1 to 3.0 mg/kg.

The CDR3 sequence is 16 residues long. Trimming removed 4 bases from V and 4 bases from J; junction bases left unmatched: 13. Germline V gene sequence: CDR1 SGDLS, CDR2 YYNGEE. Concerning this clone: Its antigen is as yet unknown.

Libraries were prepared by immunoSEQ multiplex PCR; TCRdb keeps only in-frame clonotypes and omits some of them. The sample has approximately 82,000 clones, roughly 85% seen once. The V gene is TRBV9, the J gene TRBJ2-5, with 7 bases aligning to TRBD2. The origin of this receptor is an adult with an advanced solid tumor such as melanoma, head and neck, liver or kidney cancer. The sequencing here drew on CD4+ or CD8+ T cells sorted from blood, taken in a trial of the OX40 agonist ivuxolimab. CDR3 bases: TGTGCCAGCAGCCTAAGAGCTGGGGGGGTAGCAGAGACCCAGTACTTC. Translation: CASSLRAGGVAETQYF.